These 31 T cell receptor beta chains were sequenced from one sample in a study of cytomegalovirus exposure and HLA in healthy donors (dated by TCRdb to between 2016 and 2019). Library generation was performed with the immunoSEQ multiplex PCR assay. The multiplex PCR relied on a mix of 60 forward primers for TCR Vbeta segments and 13 reverse primers for TCR Jbeta segments. Entries here come from immuneACCESS through TCRdb and include only in-frame sequences with V and J called. Some clones fail to appear in such tables; in the studies checked, an unresolved V gene covers under half of the shortfall, and the cause of the remainder is unknown. The sample table holds fewer than 180,000 clones, of which 60% to 85% were seen once. The ten most abundant clones make up around 6.3% of the sample. Sequencing input: PBMCs. The receptor source for this set is a man aged 50-59 years in good health and CMV-seropositive.

This clone turned up a few times. The chain has TRBV2 and TRBJ1-5; weak D call: TRBD1 (5 bases). This CDR3 contains 12 residues. Between the trimmed V and J ends, which lost 8 bases and 7 bases, there was a span of 12 bases. Germline lookup yields CDR1 SNHLY and CDR2 FYNNEI. CDR3 nucleotide sequence: TGTGCCAGCGCCAGGGATCTCCAGCCCCAGCATTTT. Protein product: CASARDLQPQHF.

This chain links TRBV7-6 with TRBJ2-7; D possibly corresponds to TRBD1 (5 bases). The V gene lost 6 bases and the J gene lost 2 bases, with 17 bases spanning the gap. The germline V gene has CDR1 SGHVS and CDR2 FNYEAQ. CDR3 length equals 15 residues. The CDR3 region is CASSNRPSRAYEQYF. DNA of the CDR3: TGTGCCAGCAGTAACAGGCCCTCTAGGGCCTACGAGCAGTACTTC.

The rearrangement links TRBV30 to TRBJ1-5; 10 positions agree with TRBD1. The junction had 4 bases not matched to a gene; V was cut back by 5 bases and J by 6 bases. The CDR3 consists of 13 residues. Per germline, CDR1 GTSNPN and CDR2 SVGIG (reference sequence). The CDR3 sequence: CAWGTGASQPQHF. The CDR3 bases are TGTGCCTGGGGGACAGGGGCAAGTCAGCCCCAGCATTTT.

The chain uses TRBV7-8 and TRBJ2-7, with unresolved D. This CDR3 has 15 residues. Trimming took off 1 base at V and 0 bases at J, with 10 bases between the two ends. Germline CDR1 is SGHVS and CDR2 is FQNEAQ. CDR3 coding DNA: TGTGCCAGCAGCTTAGAAACGGAGAGCTCCTACGAGCAGTACTTC. Translation gives CASSLETESSYEQYF.

The chain couples TRBV6-1 to TRBJ2-1; TRBD1 matches 8 bases. The CDR3 has 16 amino acids. Germline lookup yields CDR1 MNHNS and CDR2 SASEGT. V shed 2 bases and J 8 bases; nucleotides not matched to a gene: 11. The CDR3 nucleotides read TGTGCCAGCAGTGAACGTGACAGGGGCCTCTTGGATGAGCAGTTCTTC. It encodes CASSERDRGLLDEQFF.

The V call is TRBV5-8, the J call TRBJ2-3; a weak D match, TRBD2 (5 bases). This CDR3 region has 14 residues. CDR1 is SGHTS, CDR2 YDEGEE, per germline. The germline V and J ends were trimmed by 4 bases and 1 base, with 10 bases remaining between them. As DNA, the CDR3 is TGTGCCAGCAGCCCGAGGGTCCGCACAGATACGCAGTATTTT. It translates to CASSPRVRTDTQYF.

J is TRBJ2-5 and V is TRBV6-1, with 8 positions matching TRBD1. The J call may not be correct, given that the DNA end is closer to TRBJ2-7. Germline values: CDR1 MNHNS, CDR2 SASEGT. The CDR3 contains 14 residues. The CDR3, as DNA: TGTGCCAGCGCCCCTTGGACAGGGCCCTACGAGCAGTACTTC. As protein: CASAPWTGPYEQYF.

This clone turned up a few times. V usage is TRBV19 and J usage is TRBJ2-7; 7 nucleotides match TRBD1. The V and J ends lost 5 bases and 3 bases, in that order; junction bases with no gene match: 4. The CDR3 consists of 13 residues. From germline, CDR1 is LNHDA and CDR2 SQIVND (reference sequence). The CDR3, as DNA: TGTGCCAGTAGTCCACGGACAGGCTACGAGCAGTACTTC. It is translated as CASSPRTGYEQYF. Full variable domain (outside the CDR3, taken from reference TRBV19 and TRBJ2-7): DGGITQSPKYLFRKEGQNVTLSCEQNLNHDAMYWYRQDPGQGLRLIYYSQIVNDFQKGDIAEGYSVSREKKESFPLTVTSAQKNPTAFYLCASSPRTGYEQYFGPGTRLTVT.

V usage is TRBV10-2 and J usage is TRBJ2-3; 11 bases match TRBD2. V lost 7 bases and J lost 6; bases outside the gene matches: 9. The CDR3 covers 15 residues. The V gene's germline CDR1 is WSHSY and CDR2 SAAADI. The chain's CDR3 is CASIPTSGVWDTQYF. In nucleotides, the CDR3 is TGCGCCAGCATACCGACTAGCGGGGTTTGGGATACGCAGTATTTT.

The V call is TRBV5-1, the J call TRBJ1-2; the match to TRBD1 covers 7 bases. V trimming: 3 bases; J trimming: 4 bases; junction bases outside the gene matches: 9. The CDR3 covers 15 residues. The V gene's germline CDR1 is SGHRS and CDR2 YFSETQ. This chain's CDR3 is CASSSTTGAGYGYTF. DNA of the CDR3: TGCGCCAGCAGCTCTACTACAGGGGCCGGCTATGGCTACACCTTC.

The V and J genes are TRBV5-4 and TRBJ2-3, with D tentatively TRBD2 (5 bases). Looked up from germline, CDR1 is SGHNT and CDR2 is YYREEE (reference sequence). This CDR3 spans 13 amino acids. Trimming pared 4 bases from V and 1 base from J, leaving 7 bases between. CDR3 region: CASSRTGTDTQYF. As DNA, the CDR3 is TGTGCCAGCAGCAGGACTGGCACAGATACGCAGTATTTT. The full variable domain, rest sourced from reference TRBV5-4 and TRBJ2-3, is ETGVTQSPTHLIKTRGQQVTLRCSSQSGHNTVSWYQQALGQGPQFIFQYYREEENGRGNFPPRFSGLQFPNYSSELNVNALELDDSALYLCASSRTGTDTQYFGPGTRLTVL.

The rearrangement uses TRBV7-2 and TRBJ2-1; unclear D gene. Germline-derived CDR1 and CDR2 are SGHTA and FQGNSA. Trimming pared 8 bases from V and 0 bases from J, leaving 8 bases between. The CDR3 consists of 13 residues. For the CDR3, the DNA is TGTGCCAGCCATAGTAGCTCCTACAATGAGCAGTTCTTC. This codes for CASHSSSYNEQFF. Full variable domain (remainder filled in from reference TRBV7-2 and TRBJ2-1): GAGVSQSPSNKVTEKGKDVELRCDPISGHTALYWYRQSLGQGLEFLIYFQGNSAPDKSGLPSDRFSAERTGGSVSTLTIQRTQQEDSAVYLCASHSSSYNEQFFGPGTRLTVL.

The gene calls are TRBV10-3 and TRBJ2-7; 10 bases map to TRBD2. This CDR3 is built from 16 residues. The ends lost 4 bases at V and 2 bases at J; junction bases unmatched: 8. Germline V lookup: CDR1 ENHRY, CDR2 SYGVKD. CDR3 coding DNA: TGTGCCATCAGTGGGGGCCCCGGGACTAGCGCCTACGAGCAGTACTTC. Translated, it gives CAISGGPGTSAYEQYF.

Worth noting for this clone: The germline gene is not matched at one end of the junction; a read error may be the cause. This rearrangement joins TRBV7-9 to TRBJ2-7, with TRBD1 as a possible D gene (6 bases). Per germline, CDR1 SEHNR and CDR2 FQNEAQ (reference sequence). The CDR3 runs 12 residues. CDR3 sequence reads: CSSSNRVDEQYF. The DNA for the CDR3 is TGTTCCAGCAGTAACAGGGTGGACGAGCAGTACTTC.

The V gene is TRBV14, the J gene TRBJ1-1; D possibly corresponds to TRBD1 (5 bases). Per germline, CDR1 SGHDN and CDR2 FVKESK. Deletions cut 0 bases from V and 0 bases from J, with 8 bases between. The CDR3 covers 15 residues. The CDR3 reads CASSQDWGVNTEAFF. In DNA form, the CDR3 reads TGTGCCAGCAGCCAAGATTGGGGGGTGAACACTGAAGCTTTCTTT.

This clone was found once. The chain employs TRBV7-9 and TRBJ2-1; 7 positions agree with TRBD1. Germline V CDR1 and CDR2: SEHNR, FQNEAQ (reference sequence). V shed 5 bases, J shed 6 bases, and the junction held 13 bases outside the gene matches. The CDR3 is 16 amino acids. The CDR3 is CASSTGRDSTFNEQFF. As DNA, the CDR3 is TGTGCCAGCAGCACCGGCCGGGACAGCACTTTCAATGAGCAGTTCTTC.

V usage is TRBV5-1 and J usage is TRBJ2-3; possibly TRBD2 for D (5 bases). CDR3 size: 15 residues. Looked up from germline, CDR1 is SGHRS and CDR2 is YFSETQ. Trimming stripped 2 bases from V and 0 bases from J, with 10 bases between. The CDR3 loop reads CASSLERPSTDTQYF. DNA of the CDR3: TGCGCCAGCAGCTTAGAGCGGCCTAGCACAGATACGCAGTATTTT.

The chain couples TRBV18 to TRBJ2-3; tentatively, D is TRBD2 (6 bases). The V end was cut by 2 bases, the J end by 4 bases, with 19 bases between. Germline V gene sequence: CDR1 KGHSH, CDR2 LQKENI. The CDR3 has 17 amino acids. The chain's CDR3 is CASSPSGRPAAPDTQYF. In DNA, the CDR3 is TGTGCCAGCTCACCATCCGGGAGACCCGCGGCCCCAGATACGCAGTATTTT.

The rearrangement uses TRBV18 and TRBJ2-1; D call uncertain. Between the trimmed V and J ends, which lost 1 base and 4 bases, there was a span of 23 bases. Germline CDR1 reads KGHSH; CDR2 reads LQKENI. CDR3 length: 19 residues. CDR3 amino acids: CASSPLRLAGRRPYNEQFF. The CDR3 DNA reads TGTGCCAGCTCACCACTGCGTCTCGCAGGCCGAAGACCTTACAATGAGCAGTTCTTC.

This clone came up a few times. The V and J genes are TRBV6-1 and TRBJ2-7, with 9 bases matching TRBD2. V lost 6 bases to trimming and J lost 0 bases; unmatched junction nucleotides: 3. Germline V lookup: CDR1 MNHNS, CDR2 SASEGT. The CDR3 length is 14 residues. Written as DNA, the CDR3 is TGTGCCAGCAGCCTTAGCGGGAGCTCCTACGAGCAGTACTTC. Translated: CASSLSGSSYEQYF.

Only a few counts were recorded for this clone. This rearrangement joins TRBV4-1 to TRBJ2-6; no clear D. CDR1 and CDR2 from the germline V gene are MGHRA and YSYEKL. Trimming shortened V by 0 bases and J by 1 base, and 7 bases separated the two germline ends. The CDR3 is 16 amino acids. CDR3 DNA: TGCGCCAGCAGCCAAGATGGCTCTTCTGGGGCCAACGTCCTGACTTTC. Amino acid sequence: CASSQDGSSGANVLTF.

V usage is TRBV27 and J usage is TRBJ2-1, with D possibly matching TRBD2 (5 bases). The V gene's germline CDR1 is MNHEY and CDR2 SMNVEV (reference sequence). The V end lost 4 bases, the J end lost 10 bases, and 11 bases lay between the germline ends. The CDR3 contains 12 residues. The CDR3 sequence: CASSSRKREQFF. The CDR3 bases are TGTGCCAGCAGTTCCAGAAAGCGGGAGCAGTTCTTC.

V usage is TRBV6-6 and J usage is TRBJ2-1; the D gene is possibly TRBD2 (6 bases). V was clipped by 9 bases and J by 3 bases, with 15 bases between them. The CDR3 extends over 14 amino acids. Germline lookup yields CDR1 MNHNY and CDR2 SVGAGI (reference sequence). Here the CDR3 reads CASGPAGNYNEQFF. CDR3 coding DNA: TGTGCCAGTGGACCCGCGGGAAACTACAATGAGCAGTTCTTC.

The gene calls are TRBV5-8 and TRBJ2-1, with 8 bases aligning to TRBD1. Germline V CDR1 and CDR2: SGHTS, YDEGEE. J gave up 6 bases and V 5 bases, and 7 bases lay outside the gene matches. The CDR3 runs to 14 residues. The CDR3 region has the DNA TGTGCCAGCAGGCAGACAGGGGCGGGCAATGAGCAGTTCTTC. Translating gives CASRQTGAGNEQFF.

There are a few counts of this clone. CDR3 DNA: TGTGCCAGCAGCAGGGACAGTAACTATGGCTACACCTTC. Translation gives CASSRDSNYGYTF. The rearrangement joins TRBV9 to TRBJ1-2; 7 positions match TRBD1. V was clipped by 4 bases and J by 1 base; unmatched bases: 1. CDR1 and CDR2 from the germline V gene are SGDLS and YYNGEE. This CDR3 is built from 13 residues. Full variable domain (remainder filled in from reference TRBV9 and TRBJ1-2): DSGVTQTPKHLITATGQRVTLRCSPRSGDLSVYWYQQSLDQGLQFLIQYYNGEERAKGNILERFSAQQFPDLHSELNLSSLELGDSALYFCASSRDSNYGYTFGSGTRLTVV.

The CDR3 loop reads CASSQQRGTEAFF. CDR3 nucleotide sequence: TGTGCCAGCAGCCAACAAAGGGGGACTGAAGCTTTCTTT. The genes are TRBV5-4 and TRBJ1-1; weak D call: TRBD1 (6 bases). Germline V gene data show CDR1 as SGHNT and CDR2 as YYREEE (reference sequence). Trimming left V 4 bases short and J 5 bases short, with 12 bases between. This CDR3 has 13 residues. Filled out from reference TRBV5-4 and TRBJ1-1, the complete variable domain reads ETGVTQSPTHLIKTRGQQVTLRCSSQSGHNTVSWYQQALGQGPQFIFQYYREEENGRGNFPPRFSGLQFPNYSSELNVNALELDDSALYLCASSQQRGTEAFFGQGTRLTVV.

The gene calls are TRBV11-2 and TRBJ2-7; the match to TRBD2 covers 11 bases. The CDR3 is 16 residues long. Per the germline V gene, CDR1 is SGHAT and CDR2 is FQNNGV. V shed 5 bases and J 0 bases; nucleotides not matched to a gene: 6. As DNA, the CDR3 is TGTGCCAGCAGCCCTCGACTAGCGGGGTTCTCCTACGAGCAGTACTTC. It translates to CASSPRLAGFSYEQYF.

The genes are TRBV5-1 and TRBJ2-5, with 8 bases matching TRBD2. Germline values: CDR1 SGHRS, CDR2 YFSETQ. V trimming: 3 bases; J trimming: 4 bases; junction bases outside the gene matches: 2. This CDR3 comprises 13 residues. The CDR3 is CASSSGGGETQYF. As DNA, the CDR3 is TGCGCCAGCAGCTCGGGGGGGGGAGAGACCCAGTACTTC.

V and J are TRBV5-1 and TRBJ2-1; a possible D gene is TRBD1 (5 bases). There are 13 residues in the CDR3. Germline lookup yields CDR1 SGHRS and CDR2 YFSETQ. With 4 bases removed from V and 8 bases from J, the gap between germline ends came to 13 bases. The CDR3 spells CASSPRTLYEQFF. The CDR3, as DNA: TGCGCCAGCAGCCCACGGACACTCTATGAGCAGTTCTTC.

The chain recombines TRBV2 with TRBJ2-5; TRBD2 might be the D (5 bases). Germline CDR1 is SNHLY and CDR2 is FYNNEI. The CDR3 runs 14 residues. Trimming removed 6 bases from V and 1 base from J, with 12 bases in between. Here the CDR3 reads CASSRRSSQETQYF. CDR3 bases: TGTGCCAGCAGCCGGAGGTCCTCCCAAGAGACCCAGTACTTC.

This clone was counted once. This chain joins TRBV5-1 and TRBJ2-3; 15 bases are shared with TRBD2. The CDR3 loop spans 17 amino acids. J lost 3 bases, V lost 4 bases, and 6 bases had no gene match. The V gene's germline CDR1 is SGHRS and CDR2 YFSETQ. This CDR3 reads CASSQGLAGGLTDTQYF. CDR3 in DNA: TGCGCCAGCAGCCAGGGACTAGCGGGAGGATTGACAGATACGCAGTATTTT. Filled out from reference TRBV5-1 and TRBJ2-3, the complete variable domain reads KAGVTQTPRYLIKTRGQQVTLSCSPISGHRSVSWYQQTPGQGLQFLFEYFSETQRNKGNFPGRFSGRQFSNSRSEMNVSTLELGDSALYLCASSQGLAGGLTDTQYFGPGTRLTVL.